This T cell receptor (beta chain) was found in a study of shared clonotypes between healthy human individuals. General observations from the study: The four-donor shared clonotypes exceeded non-shared clonotypes in generation probability, with non-shared ones scoring lower.

This clone was counted once. Its antigen is not identified. A deep-level run was used for the assay. Sequencing used immunoSEQ multiplex PCR; TCRdb keeps in-frame clones, though not all of them. The top ten clones hold approximately 1.1% of a sample with approximately 1,500,000 clones, roughly 97% of them seen once. Study donors comprised healthy, HIV-negative adults devoid of recent acute infection or vaccination. The authors divided CD4+ cells into CD45RA+ naive and CD45RA-negative memory subsets. CDR3 size: 16 residues. CDR1 and CDR2 (germline): SGHRS, YFSETQ. The V end lost 2 bases, the J end lost 4 bases, and 15 bases lay between the germline ends.

This clonotype was obtained from a young man in good health. The chain recombines TRBV5-1 with TRBJ2-2; D possibly corresponds to TRBD1 (6 bases). Sequencing was done on a sample of naive CD4+ T cells sorted from blood. The subset denotes: CD45RA+ positively selected. The CDR3 is CASSFHWARGTGELFF. The CDR3 region has the DNA TGCGCCAGCAGCTTCCATTGGGCCAGGGGCACCGGGGAGCTGTTTTTT.